This T cell receptor (beta chain) stems from a study of blood T cell repertoires in COVID-19. Study-level background: Material from acute and convalescent COVID-19 was sourced from the United States, Italy and Spain.

Per the original data handling: Amplification of reference gene primers provided the estimated nucleated cell counts. TCRdb keeps only in-frame clones here, not all; method: immunoSEQ multiplex PCR. Clonal size and the V and J genes are those of that table, whereas D and trimming came from the DNA. The table has about 220,000 clones, around 83% seen once. V lost 4 bases, J lost 0 bases, and 3 bases stayed unmatched. Germline CDR1 reads MDHEN; CDR2 reads SYDVKM. This CDR3 is built from 14 residues. The chain has TRBV28 and TRBJ2-7, with TRBD1 matching over 7 bases. Sequenced material: peripheral blood. This TCR was recovered from a woman older than 75 with COVID-19, enrolled during active disease. Here the CDR3 reads CASSSRGPSYEQYF. The CDR3 coding sequence is TGTGCCAGCAGTTCGAGGGGGCCCTCCTACGAGCAGTACTTC. Full variable domain (outside the CDR3, taken from reference TRBV28 and TRBJ2-7): DVKVTQSSRYLVKRTGEKVFLECVQDMDHENMFWYRQDPGLGLRLIYFSYDVKMKEKGDIPEGYSVSREKKERFSLILESASTNQTSMYLCASSSRGPSYEQYFGPGTRLTVT.